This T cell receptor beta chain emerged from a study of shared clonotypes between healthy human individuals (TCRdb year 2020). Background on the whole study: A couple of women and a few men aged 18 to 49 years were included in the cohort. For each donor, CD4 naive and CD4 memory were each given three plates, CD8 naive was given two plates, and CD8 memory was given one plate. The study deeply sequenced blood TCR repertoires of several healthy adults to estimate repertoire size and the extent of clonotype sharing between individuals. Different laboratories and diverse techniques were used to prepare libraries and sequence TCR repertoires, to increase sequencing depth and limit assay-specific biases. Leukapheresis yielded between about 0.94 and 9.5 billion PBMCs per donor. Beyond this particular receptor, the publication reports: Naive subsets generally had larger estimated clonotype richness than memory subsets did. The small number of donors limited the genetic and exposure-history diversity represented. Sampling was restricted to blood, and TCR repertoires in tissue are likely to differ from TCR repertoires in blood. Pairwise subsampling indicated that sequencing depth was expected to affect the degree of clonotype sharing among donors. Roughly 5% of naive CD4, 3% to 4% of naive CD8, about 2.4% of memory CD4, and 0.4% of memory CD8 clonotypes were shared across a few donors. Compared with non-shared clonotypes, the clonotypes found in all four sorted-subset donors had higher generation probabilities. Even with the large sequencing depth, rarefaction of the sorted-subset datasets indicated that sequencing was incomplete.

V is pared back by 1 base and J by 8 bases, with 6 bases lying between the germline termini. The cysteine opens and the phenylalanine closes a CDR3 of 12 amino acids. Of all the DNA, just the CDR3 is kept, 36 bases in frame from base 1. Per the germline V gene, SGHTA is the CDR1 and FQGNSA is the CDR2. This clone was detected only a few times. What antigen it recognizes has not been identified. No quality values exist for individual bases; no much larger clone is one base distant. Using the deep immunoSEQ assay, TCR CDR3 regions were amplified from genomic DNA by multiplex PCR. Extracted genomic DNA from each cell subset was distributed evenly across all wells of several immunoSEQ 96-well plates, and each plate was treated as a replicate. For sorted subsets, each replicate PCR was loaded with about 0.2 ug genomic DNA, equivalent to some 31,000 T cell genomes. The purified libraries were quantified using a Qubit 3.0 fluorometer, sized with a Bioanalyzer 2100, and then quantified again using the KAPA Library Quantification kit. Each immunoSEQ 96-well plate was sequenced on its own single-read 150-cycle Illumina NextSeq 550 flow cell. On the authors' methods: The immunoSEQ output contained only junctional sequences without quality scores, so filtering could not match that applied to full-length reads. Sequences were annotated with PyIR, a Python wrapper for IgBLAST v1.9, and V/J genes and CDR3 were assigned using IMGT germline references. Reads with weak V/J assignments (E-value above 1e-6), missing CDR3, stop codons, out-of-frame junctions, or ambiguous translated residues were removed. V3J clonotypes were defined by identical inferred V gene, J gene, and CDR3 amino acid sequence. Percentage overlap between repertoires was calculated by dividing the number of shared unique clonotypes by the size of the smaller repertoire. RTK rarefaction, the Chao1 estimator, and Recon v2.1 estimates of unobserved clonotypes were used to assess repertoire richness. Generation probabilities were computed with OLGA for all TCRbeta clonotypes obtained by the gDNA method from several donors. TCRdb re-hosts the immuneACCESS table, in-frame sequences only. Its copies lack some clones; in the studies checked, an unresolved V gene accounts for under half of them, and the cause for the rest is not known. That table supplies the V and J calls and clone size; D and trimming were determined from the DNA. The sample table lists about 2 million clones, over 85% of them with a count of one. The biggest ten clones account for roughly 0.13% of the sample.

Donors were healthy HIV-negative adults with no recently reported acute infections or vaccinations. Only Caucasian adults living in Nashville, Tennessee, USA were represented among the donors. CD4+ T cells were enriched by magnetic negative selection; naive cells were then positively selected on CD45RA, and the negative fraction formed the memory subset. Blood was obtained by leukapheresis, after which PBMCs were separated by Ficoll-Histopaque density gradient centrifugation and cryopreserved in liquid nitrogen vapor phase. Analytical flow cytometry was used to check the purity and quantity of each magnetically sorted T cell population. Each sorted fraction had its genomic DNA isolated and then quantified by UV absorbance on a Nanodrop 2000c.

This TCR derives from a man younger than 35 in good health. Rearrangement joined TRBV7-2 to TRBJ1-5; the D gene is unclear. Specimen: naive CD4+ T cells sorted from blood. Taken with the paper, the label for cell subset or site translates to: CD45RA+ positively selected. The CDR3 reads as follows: CASSLVMEPQHF. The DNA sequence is TGTGCCAGCAGCTTAGTAATGGAGCCCCAGCATTTT.